A single sample gave rise to the 18 T cell receptor beta chains below, sequenced in a study of shared clonotypes between healthy human individuals. Measured with immunoSEQ multiplex PCR; TCRdb has only the in-frame clones, and not every one. This sample has approximately 92,000 clones, with roughly three quarters found just once. Specimen: memory CD8+ T cells sorted from blood. Subset reported: CD45RO+ cells pooled with CCR7-negative TemRA cells. These receptor sequences come from a man between 25 and 39 years old in good health.

This sequence joins TRBV5-5 and TRBJ1-4; 9 nucleotides align to TRBD1. The CDR3 has 15 amino acids. V trimming: 1 base; J trimming: 7 bases; junction bases outside the gene matches: 5. The germline CDR1 and CDR2 sequences are SGHKS and YYEKEE (reference sequence). The CDR3 is CASSLWTGDGEKLFF. Here the CDR3 DNA reads TGTGCCAGCAGCTTGTGGACAGGGGATGGTGAAAAACTGTTTTTT.

This clone was seen a single time. The V gene is TRBV18, the J gene TRBJ2-7, with D possibly being TRBD2 (5 bases). The germline gives CDR1 KGHSH, CDR2 LQKENI. The CDR3 covers 15 residues. The ends were cut back, 5 bases at V and 6 bases at J, with 20 bases in the middle. The CDR3 protein is CASSGRTSHPFEQYF. Here the CDR3 DNA reads TGTGCCAGCTCAGGACGTACTAGTCATCCCTTCGAGCAGTACTTC.

The chain has TRBV25-1 and TRBJ2-1; D may be TRBD2 (6 bases). The V gene lost 4 bases and the J gene lost 2 bases, with 15 bases spanning the gap. The CDR3 spans 16 residues. The germline CDR1 and CDR2 sequences are MGHDK and SYGVNS. CDR3: CASSAAGTRAYNEQFF. The CDR3 bases are TGTGCCAGCAGTGCCGCCGGGACTCGCGCCTACAATGAGCAGTTCTTC.

This sequence joins TRBV27 and TRBJ2-1; TRBD2 matches at 9 bases. V lost 5 bases and J lost 2; bases outside the gene matches: 13. The CDR3 is 18 residues long. Germline V gives CDR1 MNHEY, CDR2 SMNVEV (reference sequence). The DNA of the CDR3 is TGTGCCAGCAGTCTTTTAGCGGGAGTGACGTTGACCTACAATGAGCAGTTCTTC. The encoded protein is CASSLLAGVTLTYNEQFF.

This clone came up once. The chain is built from TRBV6-5 and TRBJ2-7; 12 bases fit TRBD1. With V trimmed by 4 bases and J by 5 bases, 6 bases remained unmatched. From germline, CDR1 is MNHEY and CDR2 SVGAGI. This CDR3 is built from 15 residues. The CDR3 region has the DNA TGTGCCAGCAGTTCAGTCGGGACAGGGGGCCACGAGCAGTACTTC. Translating gives CASSSVGTGGHEQYF.

This chain uses TRBV30 with TRBJ1-2; TRBD1 agrees at 7 bases. Germline V gene data show CDR1 as GTSNPN and CDR2 as SVGIG (reference sequence). The CDR3 is 12 residues long. Trimming removed 0 bases from V and 10 bases from J; junction bases left unmatched: 5. The CDR3 DNA is TGTGCCTGGAGTGTGAATCAGGGGGACTACACCTTC. It encodes CAWSVNQGDYTF.

V is TRBV27 and J is TRBJ1-2; maybe TRBD1 (5 bases). This CDR3 is 14 amino acids long. Trimming removed 5 bases at V and 2 bases at J, with 12 bases between. Germline lookup yields CDR1 MNHEY and CDR2 SMNVEV (reference sequence). DNA for the CDR3: TGTGCCAGCAGTCCCCGGCAGGGCAACTATGGCTACACCTTC. Translated, it gives CASSPRQGNYGYTF.

The sample holds one count of this clone. The rearrangement uses TRBV7-9 and TRBJ2-1; TRBD2 aligns across 11 bases. The junction had 8 bases not matched to a gene; V was cut back by 4 bases and J by 3 bases. Looked up from germline, CDR1 is SEHNR and CDR2 is FQNEAQ (reference sequence). This CDR3 spans 17 amino acids. The CDR3 region is CASSSPIAGGYYNEQFF. The CDR3 DNA follows: TGTGCCAGCAGCTCACCGATAGCGGGAGGGTACTACAATGAGCAGTTCTTC.

The genes are TRBV5-1 and TRBJ2-2; unclear D gene. Trimming removed 2 bases from V and 6 bases from J, with 8 bases in between. Per the germline V gene, CDR1 is SGHRS and CDR2 is YFSETQ. This CDR3 contains 13 residues. CDR3 residues: CASSFSPAGELFF. The CDR3 DNA follows: TGCGCCAGCAGCTTCTCTCCGGCCGGGGAGCTGTTTTTT.

This sequence joins TRBV2 and TRBJ2-6; possible D gene TRBD2, 7 bases. The germline V and J ends were trimmed by 2 bases and 3 bases, with 14 bases remaining between them. CDR1 is SNHLY and CDR2 is FYNNEI in the germline V gene. The CDR3 spans 17 residues. This CDR3 is CASSEFGGRRGANVLTF. CDR3 coding DNA: TGTGCCAGCAGTGAATTCGGGGGGCGGCGTGGGGCCAACGTCCTGACTTTC. The full variable domain, its missing parts supplied by reference TRBV2 and TRBJ2-6, is EPEVTQTPSHQVTQMGQEVILRCVPISNHLYFYWYRQILGQKVEFLVSFYNNEISEKSEIFDDQFSVERPDGSNFTLKIRSTKLEDSAMYFCASSEFGGRRGANVLTFGAGSRLTVL.

This clone appeared a few times. This chain uses TRBV28 with TRBJ2-7; 8 bases match TRBD2. Looked up from germline, CDR1 is MDHEN and CDR2 is SYDVKM. This CDR3 spans 15 amino acids. The J segment lost 1 base and the V segment lost 3 bases, leaving 5 bases of the junction unmatched. The CDR3: CASSFTLAGSYEQYF. As DNA, the CDR3 is TGTGCCAGCAGTTTTACGCTAGCGGGTTCCTACGAGCAGTACTTC.

The chain employs TRBV11-2 and TRBJ1-4, with unresolved D. V lost 5 bases and J 7 bases, leaving 17 bases between the germline ends. The CDR3 spans 15 residues. Germline CDR1 reads SGHAT; CDR2 reads FQNNGV. The CDR3 protein is CASSPADGHVEKLFF. CDR3 in DNA: TGTGCCAGCAGCCCCGCGGACGGTCATGTTGAAAAACTGTTTTTT.

There are a few counts of this clone. The rearrangement links TRBV4-1 to TRBJ2-7; D possibly uses TRBD1 or TRBD2 (5 bases each). This CDR3 has 13 amino acids. Trimming left V 0 bases short and J 6 bases short, with 9 bases between. CDR1 is MGHRA, CDR2 YSYEKL, per germline. CDR3 in amino acids: CASSQDGAREQYF. Written as DNA, the CDR3 is TGCGCCAGCAGCCAAGACGGGGCACGCGAGCAGTACTTC.

This chain links TRBV10-3 with TRBJ1-5; 12 bases align to TRBD1. Germline CDR1 ENHRY, CDR2 SYGVKD. The V gene end was trimmed by 6 bases and the J gene end by 5 bases; junction bases not matched to a gene: 5. The CDR3 consists of 15 residues. This chain's CDR3 is CAIRGGQGAHQPQHF. The DNA for the CDR3 is TGTGCCATCAGGGGGGGACAGGGGGCTCATCAGCCCCAGCATTTT.

The CDR3 spells CAISPDGAHDEQFF. CDR3 DNA sequence: TGTGCCATCAGTCCAGACGGGGCACACGATGAGCAGTTCTTC. The V gene is TRBV10-3, the J gene TRBJ2-1, with D perhaps matching TRBD1 or TRBD2 (5 bases each). Germline V gives CDR1 ENHRY, CDR2 SYGVKD. Trimming took 5 bases from V and 8 from J, leaving 16 bases between them. The CDR3 covers 14 residues.

This chain connects TRBV7-2 to TRBJ1-1; D is uncertain. The CDR3 totals 13 residues. Trimming removed 3 bases at V and 4 bases at J, with 9 bases between. Germline V CDR1 and CDR2: SGHTA, FQGNSA. Here the CDR3 DNA reads TGTGCCAGCAGCTTTAGTGTCAGCACTGAAGCTTTCTTT. Its translation is CASSFSVSTEAFF.

This clone was seen a single time. The same CDR3 arises from other DNA sequences in this sample as well. The V call is TRBV27, the J call TRBJ2-7; TRBD2 is a possible D gene (5 bases). Germline values: CDR1 MNHEY, CDR2 SMNVEV (reference sequence). The V gene lost 2 bases and the J gene lost 2 bases, with 13 bases spanning the gap. The CDR3 is 15 amino acids. CDR3 DNA: TGTGCCAGCAGTTTACGTCTAGCTGGTCCCTACGAGCAGTACTTC. Translated: CASSLRLAGPYEQYF.

This clone was seen a handful of times. This chain joins TRBV4-3 and TRBJ1-4; D is unclear. The CDR3 is made up of 16 amino acids. V lost 4 bases to trimming and J lost 2 bases, with 14 bases between them. Looked up from germline, CDR1 is LGHNA and CDR2 is YSLEER. In DNA form, the CDR3 reads TGCGCCAGCAGCCCCGAGGGTTCCGAGACTAATGAAAAACTGTTTTTT. It yields the protein CASSPEGSETNEKLFF.